The clone carrying this T cell receptor (beta chain) has just a few counts. Constant-segment primers served in 5'RACE that generated TCR alpha and TCR beta cDNA libraries bearing sample barcodes and UMIs. TCRdb analysed the 5' RACE reads with MiXCR anew, one entry per CDR3 protein. The profile shows 260,000 or so distinct CDR3 sequences, 16% of them singletons. These data originate in a study of T-cell memory formation after mild COVID-19. V lost 5 bases to trimming and J lost 0 bases, with 11 bases between them. The CDR3 has 14 amino acids. Germline V gives CDR1 DFQATT, CDR2 SNEGSKA (reference sequence).

This receptor was obtained from a man younger than 35 who had mild COVID-19 (a few samples of this study predate the infection). Cell type and time point are not known. The chain employs TRBV20-1 and TRBJ2-1; D might be TRBD1 (6 bases). Specimen: PBMCs or a T cell subset sorted from them (not recorded which). DNA for the CDR3: TGCAGTGCTCGACAGACAGGCTCCTACAATGAGCAGTTCTTC. It encodes CSARQTGSYNEQFF.